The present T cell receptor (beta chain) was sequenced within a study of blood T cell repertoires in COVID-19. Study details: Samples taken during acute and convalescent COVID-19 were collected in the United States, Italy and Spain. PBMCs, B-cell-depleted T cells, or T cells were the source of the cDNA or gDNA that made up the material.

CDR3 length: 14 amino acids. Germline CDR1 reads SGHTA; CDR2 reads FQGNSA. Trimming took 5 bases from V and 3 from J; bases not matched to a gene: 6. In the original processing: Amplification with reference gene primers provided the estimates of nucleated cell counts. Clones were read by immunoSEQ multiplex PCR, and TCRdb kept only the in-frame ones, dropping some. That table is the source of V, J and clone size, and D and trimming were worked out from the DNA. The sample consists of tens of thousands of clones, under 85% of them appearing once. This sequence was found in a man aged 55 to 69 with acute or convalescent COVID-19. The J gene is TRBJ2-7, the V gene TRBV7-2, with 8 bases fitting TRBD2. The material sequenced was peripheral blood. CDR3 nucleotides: TGTGCCAGCAGCCCAGGACTAGCCCTCTACGAGCAGTACTTC. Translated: CASSPGLALYEQYF.